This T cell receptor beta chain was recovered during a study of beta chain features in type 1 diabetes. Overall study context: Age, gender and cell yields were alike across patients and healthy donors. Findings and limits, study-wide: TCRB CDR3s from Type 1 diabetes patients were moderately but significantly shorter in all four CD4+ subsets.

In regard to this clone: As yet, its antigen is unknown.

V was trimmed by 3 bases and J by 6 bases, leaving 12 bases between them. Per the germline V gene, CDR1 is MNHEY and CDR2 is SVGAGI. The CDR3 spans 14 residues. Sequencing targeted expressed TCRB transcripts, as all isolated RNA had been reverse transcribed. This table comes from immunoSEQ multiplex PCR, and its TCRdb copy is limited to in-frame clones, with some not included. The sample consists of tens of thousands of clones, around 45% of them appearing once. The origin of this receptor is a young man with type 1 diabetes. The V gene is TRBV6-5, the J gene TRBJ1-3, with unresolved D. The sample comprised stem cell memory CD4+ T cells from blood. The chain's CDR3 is CASSYGGSANTIYF. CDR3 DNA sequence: TGTGCCAGCAGTTATGGAGGGAGTGCAAACACCATATATTTT.